This entry lists 19 T cell receptor beta chains sequenced from one sample in a study of blood T cell repertoires in COVID-19. Libraries were prepared by immunoSEQ multiplex PCR; TCRdb keeps only in-frame clonotypes and omits some of them. The sample gives 45,000 to 75,000 clones, 88% of which show up once; approximately 4.3% is in the top ten. Specimen: peripheral blood. These receptors originate from a man between 60 and 75 years old with acute or convalescent COVID-19.

J is TRBJ2-2 and V is TRBV28, with TRBD2 matching over 10 bases. V dropped 5 bases and J dropped 6; count of bases not matched to a gene: 6. This CDR3 spans 15 amino acids. Per the germline V gene, CDR1 is MDHEN and CDR2 is SYDVKM. This CDR3 is CASSQMGLASGELFF. In DNA, the CDR3 is TGTGCCAGCAGTCAAATGGGACTAGCGTCCGGGGAGCTGTTTTTT.

The chain combines TRBV11-1 with TRBJ1-2, with D unclear. V was trimmed by 5 bases and J by 5 bases, leaving 18 bases between them. The CDR3 is 15 residues long. The V gene's germline CDR1 is SGHAT and CDR2 FQDESV (reference sequence). CDR3: CASSPGPTGGYGYTF. The CDR3, as DNA: TGTGCCAGCAGCCCCGGACCCACGGGAGGGTATGGCTACACCTTC.

This clone was seen only a few times. The chain combines TRBV9 with TRBJ2-3; 8 bases match TRBD1. With V trimmed by 0 bases and J by 6 bases, 9 bases remained unmatched. The CDR3 is 16 amino acids. Germline values: CDR1 SGDLS, CDR2 YYNGEE. The CDR3 sequence is CASSVAAQGARDTQYF. The CDR3 DNA sequence: TGTGCCAGCAGCGTAGCCGCGCAGGGGGCGAGGGATACGCAGTATTTT.

This rearrangement joins TRBV18 to TRBJ1-3; 8 bases align to TRBD1. Germline values: CDR1 KGHSH, CDR2 LQKENI. The CDR3 totals 17 residues. J lost 0 bases, V lost 4 bases, and 8 bases had no gene match. The chain's CDR3 is CASSRQDRASSGNTIYF. Written as DNA, the CDR3 is TGTGCCAGCTCACGACAGGACAGGGCCAGCTCTGGAAACACCATATATTTT.

The rearrangement links TRBV3-1 (or the pseudogene TRBV3-2) to TRBJ2-4; 7 bases match TRBD1. The CDR3 runs to 19 residues. Germline V gene sequence: CDR1 LGHDT, CDR2 YNNKEL (reference sequence). V lost 4 bases, J lost 0 bases, and 15 bases stayed unmatched. The DNA for the CDR3 is TGTGCCAGCAGCCGAGGGTCCGGACAGGCGGCTCTAGCCAAAAACATTCAGTACTTC. Its translation is CASSRGSGQAALAKNIQYF.

The rearrangement joins TRBV12-5 to TRBJ2-1; no definite D call. Trimming shortened V by 5 bases and J by 2 bases, and 13 bases separated the two germline ends. CDR1 and CDR2 (germline): LGHNT, FRNRAP. The CDR3 is 15 residues long. CDR3 bases: TGTGCTAGTGGTGCCGGTGAACCGCCCTACAATGAGCAGTTCTTC. Protein product: CASGAGEPPYNEQFF.

The V call is TRBV30, the J call TRBJ1-2; 10 bases are shared with TRBD1. With V trimmed by 2 bases and J by 8 bases, 5 bases remained unmatched. Germline CDR1 is GTSNPN and CDR2 is SVGIG (reference sequence). This CDR3 comprises 13 residues. CDR3 region: CAWSLTGGVGYTF. The CDR3 DNA follows: TGTGCCTGGAGTCTGACAGGGGGCGTCGGCTACACCTTC.

The chain combines TRBV7-2 with TRBJ2-7; D perhaps matches TRBD2 (6 bases). CDR3 length: 14 residues. CDR1 is SGHTA, CDR2 FQGNSA, per germline. V gave up 3 bases and J gave up 0 bases, with 9 bases separating them. CDR3 amino acids: CASSFGGNSYEQYF. The CDR3 region has the DNA TGTGCCAGCAGCTTTGGCGGGAACTCCTACGAGCAGTACTTC.

The chain employs TRBV3-1 (or the pseudogene TRBV3-2) and TRBJ2-5, with D possibly being TRBD2 (7 bases). Trimming pared 4 bases from V and 3 bases from J, leaving 9 bases between. The CDR3 sequence is 13 residues long. CDR1 LGHDT and CDR2 YNNKEL come from the germline V gene (reference sequence). The chain's CDR3 is CASSRGGEETQYF. CDR3 nucleotide sequence: TGTGCCAGCAGCCGCGGGGGCGAAGAGACCCAGTACTTC.

This chain joins TRBV9 and TRBJ2-2, with 9 bases that match TRBD1. Germline trimming cut 2 bases from V and 5 bases from J; bases unmatched to any gene: 4. Per germline, CDR1 SGDLS and CDR2 YYNGEE. The CDR3 spans 15 residues. The CDR3 sequence is CASSVGTGRTGELFF. As DNA, the CDR3 is TGTGCCAGCAGCGTTGGGACAGGGAGGACCGGGGAGCTGTTTTTT.

The chain carries TRBV5-1 and TRBJ2-5; D is ambiguous. V was clipped by 3 bases and J by 2 bases, with 14 bases between them. Germline V gives CDR1 SGHRS, CDR2 YFSETQ. The CDR3 covers 15 residues. The CDR3 DNA follows: TGCGCCAGCAGCTCTAGAGCGCCCAAGCAAGAGACCCAGTACTTC. Protein sequence: CASSSRAPKQETQYF.

The V gene is TRBV2, the J gene TRBJ2-7, with D possibly TRBD1 on 6 matching bases. The CDR3 contains 13 residues. CDR1 and CDR2 from the germline V gene are SNHLY and FYNNEI. V was clipped by 6 bases and J by 0 bases, with 9 bases between them. In DNA form, the CDR3 reads TGTGCCAGCAGGACAGGAACCTCCTACGAGCAGTACTTC. As protein: CASRTGTSYEQYF.

V gene TRBV5-1 combines with J gene TRBJ1-2, with 7 nucleotides matching TRBD1. Germline V gives CDR1 SGHRS, CDR2 YFSETQ. The ends lost 3 bases at V and 3 bases at J; junction bases unmatched: 5. This CDR3 has 14 residues. In DNA form, the CDR3 reads TGCGCCAGCAGCTACGCAGGACAGGACTATGGCTACACCTTC. Its protein product is CASSYAGQDYGYTF.

The V gene is TRBV7-2, the J gene TRBJ2-3; TRBD2 aligns across 8 bases. With 2 bases clipped from V and 3 bases from J, the junction kept 7 bases outside the gene matches. Germline-derived CDR1 and CDR2 are SGHTA and FQGNSA. CDR3 size: 16 residues. The chain's CDR3 is CASSLFIGRGTDTQYF. The CDR3 bases are TGTGCCAGCAGCTTATTCATCGGGAGGGGGACAGATACGCAGTATTTT. The whole variable domain, filled in from reference TRBV7-2 and TRBJ2-3, reads GAGVSQSPSNKVTEKGKDVELRCDPISGHTALYWYRQSLGQGLEFLIYFQGNSAPDKSGLPSDRFSAERTGGSVSTLTIQRTQQEDSAVYLCASSLFIGRGTDTQYFGPGTRLTVL.

The rearrangement uses TRBV9 and TRBJ2-1, with 11 bases fitting TRBD2. The J segment lost 3 bases and the V segment lost 4 bases, leaving 6 bases of the junction unmatched. This CDR3 has 16 residues. Germline-derived CDR1 and CDR2 are SGDLS and YYNGEE. This CDR3 reads CASSTISGRDYNEQFF. CDR3 sequence (DNA): TGTGCCAGCAGCACAATTAGCGGGAGGGACTACAATGAGCAGTTCTTC.

The rearrangement joins TRBV28 to TRBJ1-5; a weak D match, TRBD1 (5 bases). V was clipped by 10 bases and J by 7 bases, with 20 bases between them. Germline lookup yields CDR1 MDHEN and CDR2 SYDVKM. The CDR3 is made up of 14 amino acids. DNA of the CDR3: TGTGCCACCATGATGGGGGGGTCAGGGCAGCCCCAGCATTTT. Translation: CATMMGGSGQPQHF.

This sequence joins TRBV5-4 and TRBJ1-4, with 8 positions matching TRBD1. Trimming cost V 4 bases and J 0 bases; bases outside gene matches: 5. Germline V gene sequence: CDR1 SGHNT, CDR2 YYREEE (reference sequence). This CDR3 comprises 16 residues. CDR3 DNA: TGTGCCAGCAGCGGCGACAGGGGACCAACTAATGAAAAACTGTTTTTT. This translates into CASSGDRGPTNEKLFF.

This sequence joins TRBV9 and TRBJ2-2, with D possibly being TRBD2 (5 bases). Per the germline V gene, CDR1 is SGDLS and CDR2 is YYNGEE. The V and J ends lost 0 bases and 4 bases respectively, with 10 bases between them. CDR3 length equals 15 residues. DNA of the CDR3: TGTGCCAGCAGCGTAGGCCTGCGGGTCACCGGGGAGCTGTTTTTT. Translated: CASSVGLRVTGELFF.

The chain uses TRBV5-1 and TRBJ2-5, with a possible D match to TRBD1 (6 bases). Trimming took 2 bases from V and 4 from J, leaving 9 bases between them. This CDR3 spans 13 amino acids. Germline V gene lookup returns CDR1 SGHRS and CDR2 YFSETQ. In nucleotides, the CDR3 is TGCGCCAGCAGCTTACAGGGTGGAGAGACCCAGTACTTC. Its protein product is CASSLQGGETQYF.